This T cell receptor beta chain was captured in a study of T cells after yellow fever vaccination. Study-level background: Fractions low in cell number were prepared with SMART-Seq v4 Ultra Low Input.

J gave up 2 bases and V 3 bases, and 2 bases lay outside the gene matches. Germline CDR1 is SQVTM and CDR2 is ANQGSEA. The CDR3 has 13 residues. Many counts were recorded for this clonotype. Its antigen remains unknown. Study results and limitations: Reappearance after the booster was observed for most primary-vaccination clones (about 96% CD4, over 70% CD8). Although most clonotypes did not, a small share appeared in both CD4 and CD8 compartments.

TCRdb called the 5' RACE reads again in MiXCR, with one record for every CDR3 protein. The sample has about 320,000 distinct CDR3 sequences, around 4.4% seen once. The source of this sequence is a man between 18 and 35 years old who received the YFV17D yellow fever vaccine. The input for sequencing was PBMCs, taken 15 days after the yellow fever booster vaccination. The J gene is TRBJ2-5, the V gene TRBV29-1; 8 nucleotides agree with TRBD2. The CDR3 nucleotides are TGCAGCGTTGAGCGGGGGGTTCAAGAGACCCAGTACTTC. As protein: CSVERGVQETQYF.